These T cell receptor beta chains were read from a single sample in a study of T cells in localized non-small cell lung cancer. Some clones are missing from TCRdb's copy, which holds only in-frame ones; the method was immunoSEQ multiplex PCR. The sample holds fewer than 100,000 clones, 75% to 85% seen once. The starting material was peripheral blood, obtained before any cancer treatment. These receptor sequences come from a female donor over 55 with stage I lung adenocarcinoma. CDR3s include the opening cysteine and the closing phenylalanine or tryptophan. D genes are given only for firm matches. Clone size is given for some rows only: seen once, a few or many times, or a class if the clone is expanded.

j_gene,abundance,v_gene,d_gene,CDR3nt,CDR3aa
TRBJ1-6,.,TRBV6-6,TRBD1,TGTGCCAGCGGCTCCGGGACAGTAGTATCACCCCTCCACTTT,CASGSGTVVSPLHF
TRBJ2-7,.,TRBV5-4,TRBD1,TGTGCCAGCAGCTTCCCGACAGGGAGCTCCTACGAGCAGTACTTC,CASSFPTGSSYEQYF
TRBJ2-7,once,TRBV27,.,TGTGCCAGCAGTTTCCCCAAAACAGGATTAAGCTCCTACGAGCAGTACTTC,CASSFPKTGLSSYEQYF
TRBJ1-3,.,TRBV15,.,TGTGCCACCAGCAGAGGTCTAGAGAGCTCTGGAAACACCATATATTTT,CATSRGLESSGNTIYF
TRBJ1-1,.,TRBV5-4,.,TGTGCCAGCAGCTTGGATGGGTTTGAAGCTTTCTTT,CASSLDGFEAFF
TRBJ2-5,.,TRBV13,.,TGTGCCAGCAGCTTTAACACGCTTGGGGGCAAAGAGACCCAGTACTTC,CASSFNTLGGKETQYF
TRBJ1-3,few,TRBV6-5,.,TGTGCCAGCAGTTACTACCTTGGAAACACCATATATTTT,CASSYYLGNTIYF
TRBJ2-5,few,TRBV7-8,.,TGTGCCAGCAGCTTCGTAGGGGGAGGAGAGACCCAGTACTTC,CASSFVGGGETQYF
TRBJ1-2,.,TRBV7-9,.,TGTGCCAGTCTGGGGCAGTTGGGTGGCTACACCTTC,CASLGQLGGYTF
TRBJ2-7,many,TRBV2,TRBD1,TGTGCCAGCAGTCCGACTACCAGGGGGGAGCAGTACTTC,CASSPTTRGEQYF
TRBJ2-7,.,TRBV7-6,.,TGTGCCAGCAGCTTAGACCCCGCCTACGAGCAGTACTTC,CASSLDPAYEQYF
TRBJ1-3,.,TRBV4-1,.,TGCGCCAGCAGCCAAGTATCAGGAGATGGAAACACCATATATTTT,CASSQVSGDGNTIYF
TRBJ2-1,.,TRBV9,TRBD2,TGTGCCAGCAGCGTCCGCGGGGGGGTAATTTATGAGCAGTTCTTC,CASSVRGGVIYEQFF
TRBJ2-7,once,TRBV9,.,TGTGCCAGCAGCGTAACCCTTCCTCTCCACTACTACGAGCAGTACTTC,CASSVTLPLHYYEQYF
TRBJ1-2,.,TRBV30,.,TGTGCCTGGGGGCAGATCTATGGCTACACCTTC,CAWGQIYGYTF
TRBJ1-1,once,TRBV5-4,.,TGTGCCAGCAGCTCCCCGAGGCCCGGGGGAGTAAGTACTGAAGCTTTCTTT,CASSSPRPGGVSTEAFF
TRBJ2-7,.,TRBV15,.,TGTGCCACCAGCAGAGATGGGCAGGCCGTAAGAGAGCAGTACTTC,CATSRDGQAVREQYF
TRBJ2-7,.,TRBV7-6,.,TGTGCCAGCAGCCTCCCTCAAAACGAGCAGTACTTC,CASSLPQNEQYF
TRBJ2-1,.,TRBV2,TRBD2,TGTGCCAGCAAGGAAACGGGAGGTTACAATGAGCAGTTCTTC,CASKETGGYNEQFF
TRBJ2-2,.,TRBV5-6,.,TGTGCCAGCAGCAGTTACAAGAACACCGGGGAGCTGTTTTTT,CASSSYKNTGELFF
TRBJ2-3,.,TRBV7-9,.,TGTGCCAGCATCAAAGGGGTCAATACGCAGTATTTT,CASIKGVNTQYF
TRBJ2-3,.,TRBV2,.,TGTGCCAGCAGCCCCAGACCGACTATACCGCAGTATTTT,CASSPRPTIPQYF
TRBJ1-4,.,TRBV18,.,TGTGCCAGCTCAACTGCCATCTGGGGAGCTAATGAAAAACTGTTTTTT,CASSTAIWGANEKLFF
TRBJ2-7,.,TRBV2,TRBD2,TGTGCCAGCAGTTGGGAGGGTTACTACGAGGAGCAGTACTTC,CASSWEGYYEEQYF
TRBJ2-1,.,TRBV9,TRBD2,TGTGCCAGCAGCGTAATGGCTAGCGGGGGGGACAATGAGCAGTTCTTC,CASSVMASGGDNEQFF
TRBJ1-3,few,TRBV4-2,.,TGTGCCAGCAGCCAAGAAGGGCGCGGGGGCGCAGACGGAAACACCATATATTTT,CASSQEGRGGADGNTIYF
TRBJ1-5,.,TRBV6-6,.,TGTGCCAGCAGCATTCGGGGCAATCAGCCCCAGCATTTT,CASSIRGNQPQHF
TRBJ2-2,.,TRBV21-1,.,TGTGCCAGCAGCGACCGGGACAGGGGGGAGCTGTTTTTT,CASSDRDRGELFF
TRBJ1-1,.,TRBV9,TRBD1,TGTGCCAGCAGCGTGTCACAGGGGACTGAAGCTTTCTTT,CASSVSQGTEAFF
TRBJ1-1,.,TRBV5-1,.,TGCGCCAGCAGCTTTTTACAGAAAAAGGGGACGAACACTGAAGCTTTCTTT,CASSFLQKKGTNTEAFF
TRBJ2-7,.,TRBV19,TRBD2,TGTGCCAGTAGAGGGAGCGGGGGCTACGAGCAGTACTTC,CASRGSGGYEQYF
TRBJ1-2,.,TRBV6-1,.,TGTGCCAGCAGGCTCGGGGAAGTTGGCTATGGCTACACCTTC,CASRLGEVGYGYTF
TRBJ2-7,.,TRBV11-2,.,TGTGCCAGCAGCTTAGTAGGTAGGCTTTACGAGCAGTACTTC,CASSLVGRLYEQYF
TRBJ2-7,once,TRBV11-3,.,TGTGCCAGCAGCTTAGGACGCAACGAGCAGTACTTC,CASSLGRNEQYF
TRBJ1-2,few,TRBV5-1,.,TGCGCCAGCAGCTTGGGACAGACAAGTTATGGCTACACCTTC,CASSLGQTSYGYTF
TRBJ1-2,few,TRBV29-1,.,TGCAGCGTTGATGGGGTAGGGGTCTCCCGGGGTGGCTACACCTTC,CSVDGVGVSRGGYTF
TRBJ2-3,few,TRBV9,.,TGTGCCAGCAGCGTATACTCTGTCGGCACAGATACGCAGTATTTT,CASSVYSVGTDTQYF
TRBJ2-5,.,TRBV19,TRBD1,TGTGCCAGTAGTATCCCAGGGGGGACCCAGTACTTC,CASSIPGGTQYF
TRBJ2-5,.,TRBV19,.,TGTGCCAGTAGTATAATGGGTCAGGGGACGGAGACCCAGTACTTC,CASSIMGQGTETQYF
TRBJ2-7,few,TRBV5-4,.,TGTGCCAGCAGCCGGGACGGATCCTACGAGCAGTACTTC,CASSRDGSYEQYF
TRBJ2-1,few,TRBV5-4,.,TGTGCCAGCAGCTTGATAGGGCAGAGTTACAATGAGCAGTTCTTC,CASSLIGQSYNEQFF
TRBJ1-1,.,TRBV5-5,TRBD1,TGTGCCAGCAGCCCCCCCATTGCAGGGGGACACACTGAAGCTTTCTTT,CASSPPIAGGHTEAFF
TRBJ2-2,.,TRBV6-6,.,TGTGCCAGCAGTGCAAGGGGGACCGGGGAGCTGTTTTTT,CASSARGTGELFF
TRBJ2-7,once,TRBV4-2,.,TGTGCCAGCAGCCAAGATTGGCGCGCAGGGGTGATCGAGCAGTACTTC,CASSQDWRAGVIEQYF
TRBJ1-1,.,TRBV6-1,TRBD1,TGTGCCAGCGGGACAGGGGGGTTGGAGACTGAAGCTTTCTTT,CASGTGGLETEAFF
TRBJ1-3,.,TRBV7-2,.,TGTGCCAGCAGCATAACTCAAAGGTCCACCATATATTTT,CASSITQRSTIYF
TRBJ2-1,.,TRBV4-1,TRBD2,TGCGCCAGCAGCCAAGATCTTCTGGCGGGGGGGCTCAATGAGCAGTTCTTC,CASSQDLLAGGLNEQFF
TRBJ1-1,.,TRBV10-3,TRBD1,TGTGCCATCAGTGAGTCGAGGGGGACAGGGGCCGGGAACACTGAAGCTTTCTTT,CAISESRGTGAGNTEAFF
TRBJ1-2,.,TRBV4-3,.,TGCGCCAGCAGCCAAGATAGGGCCGTTCTTGGCTACACCTTC,CASSQDRAVLGYTF
TRBJ2-7,.,TRBV30,TRBD1,TGTGCCTGGGGCCGGGACAGGGACTACGAGCAGTACTTC,CAWGRDRDYEQYF
TRBJ2-7,.,TRBV7-9,.,TGTGCCAGCAGCTTAGCCCCTCGCGAGCAGTACTTC,CASSLAPREQYF